The clone carrying this T cell receptor (beta chain) was detected many times. Documented time point: sample taken at primary tumor resection. Unsorted tumor, nontumor lung tissue or cryopreserved PBMC supplied the whole RNA. The cohort: 70 to 85 early-stage, untreated non-small cell lung cancer patients. Using its own MiXCR run on the 5' RACE reads, TCRdb lists one record per CDR3 protein. There are approximately 12,000 distinct CDR3 sequences in the sample; 6.2% occur only once, and approximately 10% lies in the top ten. The data were obtained in a study of spatial heterogeneity in lung cancer. Study summary: More beta-chain than alpha-chain sequences were consistently detected. Each distinct TCR and UMI combination averaged more than ten appearances in raw reads.

The V gene's germline CDR1 is SGHVS and CDR2 FNYEAQ. Trimming cost V 0 bases and J 3 bases, with 9 bases left between them. The CDR3 sequence is 15 residues long. The chain recombines TRBV7-6 with TRBJ1-5; D is unresolved. The sequence came from a male donor with early-stage non-small cell lung cancer. The source was normal lung tissue next to the tumor, collected at surgery. In DNA, the CDR3 is TGTGCCAGCAGCTTAGCTCCGGAACCCAATCAGCCCCAGCATTTT. Translating gives CASSLAPEPNQPQHF.